One T cell receptor (beta chain) is described in this entry. Germline-derived CDR1 and CDR2 are GTSNPN and SVGIG (reference sequence). Germline trimming cut 1 base from V and 5 bases from J; bases unmatched to any gene: 5. This CDR3 has 14 amino acids. This sample was taken from a study of blood T cell repertoires in COVID-19. Across the whole study: The study drew acute and convalescent COVID-19 samples from the United States, Italy and Spain. The cDNA or gDNA used as material had been derived from T cells, B-cell-depleted T cells, or PBMCs.

In the study's own analysis: It was from reference gene primer amplification that nucleated cell counts were estimated. Using immunoSEQ multiplex PCR, the repertoire was profiled, and TCRdb retains in-frame clones only, with some absent. That table furnishes V, J and clone size, whereas the DNA furnished D and trimming. The top ten clones hold approximately 9% of a sample with around 140,000 clones, about 77% of them seen once. The receptor comes from a woman aged 45-65 years with active or convalescent COVID-19. This chain joins TRBV30 and TRBJ2-5; the match to TRBD1 covers 9 bases. Sequencing was performed on peripheral blood. DNA of the CDR3: TGTGCCTGGAGTGCCGGGACAGGGTCTGAGACCCAGTACTTC. It codes for CAWSAGTGSETQYF.